Presented here are 29 T cell receptor beta chains from one specimen sequenced in a study of cytomegalovirus exposure and HLA in healthy donors. PCR amplification relied on 60 Vbeta primers (plus 13 Jbeta primers). Produced via immunoSEQ multiplex PCR; TCRdb's table is partial and in-frame only. The sample yields 150,000 to 200,000 clones, 80% seen once. Input material: PBMCs. The receptor source for this set is a human donor in good health.

The V and J genes are TRBV7-2 and TRBJ2-3; D is uncertain. The V gene's germline CDR1 is SGHTA and CDR2 FQGNSA. The V and J ends lost 1 base and 3 bases respectively, with 8 bases between them. This CDR3 region has 14 residues. This CDR3 is CASSLVGRTDTQYF. The CDR3 coding sequence is TGTGCCAGCAGCTTAGTTGGTAGAACAGATACGCAGTATTTT.

The gene calls are TRBV7-2 and TRBJ2-1; 15 bases match TRBD2. Germline CDR1 and CDR2: SGHTA and FQGNSA. The CDR3 sequence is 14 residues long. The junction had 4 bases not matched to a gene; V was cut back by 1 base and J by 15 bases. The CDR3 DNA sequence: TGTGCCAGCAGCTTAGGGACTAGCGGGGGGGGATTGTTCTTC. This sequence encodes CASSLGTSGGGLFF.

The chain is built from TRBV27 and TRBJ1-2; 7 nucleotides match TRBD1. V lost 2 bases to trimming and J lost 3 bases; unmatched junction nucleotides: 0. Germline loops: CDR1 MNHEY, CDR2 SMNVEV (reference sequence). The length of the CDR3 is 13 residues. The CDR3 DNA reads as TGTGCCAGCAGTTTACAGGGGGACTATGGCTACACCTTC. This codes for CASSLQGDYGYTF.

The chain employs TRBV28 and TRBJ2-7; 7 bases align to TRBD2. Per germline, CDR1 MDHEN and CDR2 SYDVKM. The V and J ends lost 4 bases and 3 bases, in that order; junction bases with no gene match: 6. There are 14 residues in the CDR3. The CDR3 is CASSSPGLHYEQYF. The CDR3 region has the DNA TGTGCCAGCAGTTCTCCGGGACTACACTACGAGCAGTACTTC. The whole variable domain, remainder taken from reference TRBV28 and TRBJ2-7, is DVKVTQSSRYLVKRTGEKVFLECVQDMDHENMFWYRQDPGLGLRLIYFSYDVKMKEKGDIPEGYSVSREKKERFSLILESASTNQTSMYLCASSSPGLHYEQYFGPGTRLTVT.

V gene TRBV5-6 combines with J gene TRBJ2-1; possibly TRBD1 for D (7 bases). The length of the CDR3 is 19 residues. Trimming took off 3 bases at V and 9 bases at J, with 31 bases between the two ends. CDR1 is SGHDT, CDR2 YYEEEE, per germline. The CDR3 DNA reads TGTGCCAGCAGCTGGAGAACCAGGGGGGCGGAGGGTACGAGGGGTGAGCAGTTCTTC. It is translated as CASSWRTRGAEGTRGEQFF. The entire variable domain, with the rest obtained from reference TRBV5-6 and TRBJ2-1, is as follows: DAGVTQSPTHLIKTRGQQVTLRCSPKSGHDTVSWYQQALGQGPQFIFQYYEEEERQRGNFPDRFSGHQFPNYSSELNVNALLLGDSALYLCASSWRTRGAEGTRGEQFFGPGTRLTVL.

The CDR3 loop reads CASSYPSGGGANVLTF. CDR3 sequence (DNA): TGTGCCAGCAGTTACCCATCGGGAGGAGGGGCCAACGTCCTGACTTTC. This sequence joins TRBV6-5 and TRBJ2-6, with 7 bases aligning to TRBD2. Trimming at V came to 2 bases and at J to 4 bases, leaving 5 bases not matched to a gene. CDR3 length: 16 residues. CDR1 MNHEY and CDR2 SVGAGI come from the germline V gene.

This clone was seen only a few times. The genes are TRBV9 and TRBJ1-3; 7 bases map to TRBD1. This CDR3 comprises 16 residues. J was trimmed by 0 bases and V by 4 bases; bases with no gene match: 7. Germline CDR1 reads SGDLS; CDR2 reads YYNGEE. This CDR3 is CASSPRTGGSGNTIYF. Here the CDR3 DNA reads TGTGCCAGCAGCCCCCGGACAGGCGGCTCTGGAAACACCATATATTTT. The whole variable domain, filled in from reference TRBV9 and TRBJ1-3, reads DSGVTQTPKHLITATGQRVTLRCSPRSGDLSVYWYQQSLDQGLQFLIQYYNGEERAKGNILERFSAQQFPDLHSELNLSSLELGDSALYFCASSPRTGGSGNTIYFGEGSWLTVV.

Here the CDR3 reads CSGGHRETQYF. The CDR3 bases are TGCAGTGGGGGGCATCGAGAGACCCAGTACTTC. The rearrangement uses TRBV20-1 and TRBJ2-5, with D perhaps matching TRBD1 (6 bases). Germline CDR1 reads DFQATT; CDR2 reads SNEGSKA (reference sequence). The CDR3 covers 11 residues. The V gene lost 7 bases and the J gene lost 4 bases, with 10 bases spanning the gap.

The rearrangement links TRBV6-1 to TRBJ2-7; D unresolved. CDR1 and CDR2 from the germline V gene are MNHNS and SASEGT. This CDR3 comprises 11 residues. With 7 bases removed from V and 3 bases from J, the gap between germline ends came to 7 bases. The CDR3: CASIRNYEQYF. The DNA for the CDR3 is TGTGCCAGCATCAGAAACTACGAGCAGTACTTC.

The chain links TRBV15 to TRBJ2-5, with a possible D match to TRBD1 (6 bases). Germline values: CDR1 LNHNV, CDR2 YYDKDF (reference sequence). This CDR3 contains 13 residues. V lost 7 bases to trimming and J lost 5 bases, with 14 bases between them. CDR3 sequence: CATTTGSRETQYF. In DNA, the CDR3 is TGTGCCACCACAACAGGGTCCCGGGAGACCCAGTACTTC.

V gene TRBV6-5 combines with J gene TRBJ1-1; D is ambiguous. Germline V gene lookup returns CDR1 MNHEY and CDR2 SVGAGI. V shed 6 bases and J shed 4 bases, with 12 bases lying between them. The CDR3 totals 13 residues. This chain's CDR3 is CASRRGVRTEAFF. The CDR3 region has the DNA TGTGCCAGCAGAAGAGGCGTCCGCACTGAAGCTTTCTTT.

The V and J genes are TRBV7-9 and TRBJ1-5; a possible D gene is TRBD1 (5 bases). CDR1 SEHNR and CDR2 FQNEAQ come from the germline V gene (reference sequence). V was pared by 5 bases and J by 0 bases, with 11 bases between. This CDR3 has 15 amino acids. The CDR3 sequence is CASSRPGDSNQPQHF. The CDR3 DNA sequence: TGTGCCAGCAGCCGCCCGGGGGATAGCAATCAGCCCCAGCATTTT.

This chain joins TRBV7-2 and TRBJ2-4, with D tentatively TRBD1 (5 bases). Germline CDR1 and CDR2: SGHTA and FQGNSA. V lost 1 base and J 8 bases, leaving 12 bases between the germline ends. The CDR3 is 14 residues long. CDR3 sequence reads: CASSLGGDSHIQYF. The CDR3 bases are TGTGCCAGCAGCTTAGGTGGAGACAGTCACATTCAGTACTTC.

The chain combines TRBV19 with TRBJ2-1; 8 bases align to TRBD2. The germline CDR1 and CDR2 sequences are LNHDA and SQIVND (reference sequence). Losses at the gene ends were 5 bases for V and 6 bases for J; bases not matched to a gene: 9. This CDR3 has 15 amino acids. In DNA form, the CDR3 reads TGTGCCAGTAGTCCTCGGGTCGGGACTAGCAATGAGCAGTTCTTC. The encoded protein is CASSPRVGTSNEQFF.

This CDR3 reads CASSPWTGGNSPLHF. DNA for the CDR3: TGCGCCAGCAGCCCCTGGACAGGGGGGAATTCACCCCTCCACTTT. The gene calls are TRBV4-3 and TRBJ1-6, with 10 bases lining up with TRBD1. The ends lost 4 bases at V and 7 bases at J; junction bases unmatched: 4. This CDR3 is built from 15 residues. Germline V gene sequence: CDR1 LGHNA, CDR2 YSLEER.

The gene calls are TRBV14 and TRBJ1-2; TRBD1 matches 8 bases. The CDR3 spans 15 residues. J was trimmed by 4 bases and V by 4 bases; bases with no gene match: 8. Germline V gene lookup returns CDR1 SGHDN and CDR2 FVKESK. CDR3 in DNA: TGTGCCAGCAGCCCCTCCGGACAGGGACTCTATGGCTACACCTTC. It codes for CASSPSGQGLYGYTF. The full variable domain, in which reference TRBV14 and TRBJ1-2 provide the parts outside the CDR3, is EAGVTQFPSHSVIEKGQTVTLRCDPISGHDNLYWYRRVMGKEIKFLLHFVKESKQDESGMPNNRFLAERTGGTYSTLKVQPAELEDSGVYFCASSPSGQGLYGYTFGSGTRLTVV.

This chain uses TRBV7-2 with TRBJ2-3; 9 bases align to TRBD2. The germline CDR1 and CDR2 sequences are SGHTA and FQGNSA. The length of the CDR3 is 16 residues. Trimming at V came to 4 bases and at J to 3 bases, leaving 8 bases not matched to a gene. The CDR3 bases are TGTGCCAGCAGCTCGGGGACTAGCATGAGAACAGATACGCAGTATTTT. Translated: CASSSGTSMRTDTQYF.

J is TRBJ2-2 and V is TRBV7-2, with D perhaps TRBD1 (5 bases). The germline V gene encodes CDR1 SGHTA and CDR2 FQGNSA. V was trimmed by 7 bases and J by 7 bases, leaving 16 bases between them. This CDR3 contains 14 residues. The chain's CDR3 is CASTPSAQGGELFF. CDR3 sequence (DNA): TGTGCCAGCACTCCCTCGGCCCAGGGCGGGGAGCTGTTTTTT.

This chain connects TRBV7-8 to TRBJ2-7; TRBD1 agrees at 9 bases. The CDR3 runs to 15 residues. The V and J ends lost 3 bases and 5 bases, in that order; junction bases with no gene match: 8. CDR1 and CDR2 from the germline V gene are SGHVS and FQNEAQ. For the CDR3, the DNA is TGTGCCAGCAGCTTGAACAGGGGGCTGAGAGACGAGCAGTACTTC. It is translated as CASSLNRGLRDEQYF.

This rearrangement joins TRBV6-1 to TRBJ2-7; a weak D match, TRBD1 (5 bases). Germline lookup yields CDR1 MNHNS and CDR2 SASEGT. The ends were cut back, 7 bases at V and 3 bases at J, with 13 bases in the middle. CDR3 length: 13 amino acids. CDR3 nucleotides: TGTGCCAGCACTGAGACAGAATACTACGAGCAGTACTTC. It translates to CASTETEYYEQYF.

This chain uses TRBV5-1 with TRBJ2-7, with 9 positions matching TRBD1. The V gene end was trimmed by 0 bases and the J gene end by 5 bases; junction bases not matched to a gene: 3. Per the germline V gene, CDR1 is SGHRS and CDR2 is YFSETQ. The length of the CDR3 is 14 residues. The CDR3 spells CASSLGTGAHEQYF. The CDR3 bases are TGCGCCAGCAGCTTGGGGACAGGGGCCCACGAGCAGTACTTC. The entire variable domain, with the rest obtained from reference TRBV5-1 and TRBJ2-7, is as follows: KAGVTQTPRYLIKTRGQQVTLSCSPISGHRSVSWYQQTPGQGLQFLFEYFSETQRNKGNFPGRFSGRQFSNSRSEMNVSTLELGDSALYLCASSLGTGAHEQYFGPGTRLTVT.

V is TRBV6-4 and J is TRBJ2-3; D is perhaps TRBD2 (5 bases). Germline CDR1 is MRHNA and CDR2 is SNTAGT. Trimming removed 4 bases at V and 4 bases at J, with 18 bases between. This CDR3 is built from 16 residues. CDR3 in amino acids: CASSVSSSEHSDTQYF. The DNA of the CDR3 is TGTGCCAGCAGTGTTTCCAGTAGCGAACATTCAGATACGCAGTATTTT.

J is TRBJ2-1 and V is TRBV7-2; D might be TRBD2 (6 bases). CDR1 and CDR2 (germline): SGHTA, FQGNSA. The CDR3 covers 14 residues. V was cut by 5 bases and J by 10 bases, with 18 bases left in between. Here the CDR3 reads CASSPIGGAGEQFF. The CDR3 DNA reads as TGTGCCAGCAGCCCGATCGGGGGAGCCGGGGAGCAGTTCTTC.

The chain carries TRBV6-5 and TRBJ1-1, with TRBD1 identical over 10 bases. Trimming removed 2 bases from V and 6 bases from J; junction bases left unmatched: 6. Germline V gene lookup returns CDR1 MNHEY and CDR2 SVGAGI. This CDR3 region has 15 residues. In nucleotides, the CDR3 is TGTGCCAGCAGTTACCCTGGACAGGGGGTGTCTGAAGCTTTCTTT. It translates to CASSYPGQGVSEAFF.

The genes are TRBV4-1 and TRBJ1-6, with 9 nucleotides matching TRBD1. CDR3 length: 16 amino acids. Germline V gene lookup returns CDR1 MGHRA and CDR2 YSYEKL. After removal of 4 bases from V and 7 bases from J, the junction contained 8 bases not matched to a gene. CDR3 in DNA: TGCGCCAGCAGCCGTCCCCCGGGACAGGGCAATTCACCCCTCCACTTT. This encodes CASSRPPGQGNSPLHF.

V usage is TRBV2 and J usage is TRBJ1-2, with 12 nucleotides matching TRBD1. This CDR3 spans 13 amino acids. The V segment lost 9 bases and the J segment 7 bases; nucleotides outside the gene matches: 6. Germline-derived CDR1 and CDR2 are SNHLY and FYNNEI. The CDR3 DNA sequence: TGTGCCAGTCCGGGACAGGGGGCCTCTGGCTACACCTTC. It encodes CASPGQGASGYTF.

The chain recombines TRBV5-6 with TRBJ2-1; the match to TRBD1 covers 7 bases. The V and J ends lost 4 bases and 10 bases, in that order; junction bases with no gene match: 8. Germline CDR1 SGHDT, CDR2 YYEEEE. The CDR3 loop spans 13 amino acids. The CDR3 DNA follows: TGTGCCAGCAGCGTATACAGGGGTAGCGAGCAGTTCTTC. It yields the protein CASSVYRGSEQFF.

This chain uses TRBV11-3 with TRBJ1-4; maybe TRBD1 (5 bases). V was clipped by 8 bases and J by 3 bases, with 16 bases between them. This CDR3 is built from 15 residues. Germline loops: CDR1 SGHNT, CDR2 YENEEA. The CDR3 reads CASSRGGASNEKLFF. Here the CDR3 DNA reads TGTGCCAGCTCCCGGGGCGGGGCGTCTAATGAAAAACTGTTTTTT.

J is TRBJ1-2 and V is TRBV5-6; possibly TRBD1 for D (6 bases). This CDR3 region has 15 residues. V was pared by 4 bases and J by 9 bases, with 22 bases between. In germline, CDR1 is SGHDT, CDR2 YYEEEE. The CDR3 coding sequence is TGTGCCAGCAGCCCTCTTTTCGGGGGGCTTAGACGCTACACCTTC. Its protein product is CASSPLFGGLRRYTF.